This is a list of T cell receptor beta chains from one sample in a study of shared clonotypes between healthy human individuals. Profiling relied on immunoSEQ multiplex PCR, and the TCRdb table lists in-frame clones only, not all of them. The sample consists of approximately 500,000 clones, 95% to 97% of them appearing once. Sequenced sample: naive CD4+ T cells sorted from blood. These TCRs come from a woman younger than 45 in good health. The CDR3 runs from the conserved cysteine through the conserved F or W. The D gene is left open where the match is weak. Clone size appears in some rows only: once, few, many, or a class for an expanded clone.

D	V	J	size	CDR3	DNA
-	TRBV6-4	TRBJ2-2	-	CASSSGQPGELFF	TGTGCCAGCAGTTCTGGACAGCCCGGGGAGCTGTTTTTT
-	TRBV7-9	TRBJ1-2	-	CASSLRINYGYTF	TGTGCCAGCAGCTTGCGAATCAACTATGGCTACACCTTC
-	TRBV2	TRBJ2-2	-	CASTTYAGELFF	TGTGCCAGCACCACATACGCCGGGGAGCTGTTTTTT
-	TRBV7-6	TRBJ2-7	once	CASSLYGRESSYEQYF	TGTGCCAGCAGCTTATATGGTCGGGAGAGCTCCTACGAGCAGTACTTC
-	TRBV6-1	TRBJ1-2	once	CASSEPTTGIYTF	TGTGCCAGCAGTGAACCAACGACAGGAATTTACACCTTC
-	TRBV5-1	TRBJ1-4	-	CASSLREPTNEKLFF	TGCGCCAGCAGCTTGCGAGAGCCAACTAATGAAAAACTGTTTTTT
TRBD2	TRBV5-4	TRBJ2-7	-	CASSLGTSGFPYEQYF	TGTGCCAGCAGCTTGGGGACTAGCGGATTTCCCTACGAGCAGTACTTC
TRBD2	TRBV5-1	TRBJ2-5	-	CASSSGTSGRSDQETQYF	TGCGCCAGCAGCAGCGGGACTAGCGGGAGATCAGACCAAGAGACCCAGTACTTC
TRBD2	TRBV5-8	TRBJ2-5	-	CASSLVLGTSGRETQYF	TGTGCCAGCAGCTTGGTCCTGGGGACTAGCGGGAGAGAGACCCAGTACTTC
TRBD2	TRBV9	TRBJ2-5	-	CASSVGSSGGETQYF	TGTGCCAGCAGCGTAGGTAGTAGCGGGGGCGAGACCCAGTACTTC
-	TRBV28	TRBJ2-5	once	CASSLWGGETQYF	TGTGCCAGCAGTTTATGGGGGGGAGAGACCCAGTACTTC
-	TRBV2	TRBJ2-7	-	CASSEGTTPNF	TGTGCCAGCAGTGAAGGGACGACACCCAATTTC
-	TRBV5-1	TRBJ2-7	once	CASSLRGAYEQYF	TGCGCCAGCAGCTTGAGGGGGGCCTACGAGCAGTACTTC
TRBD1	TRBV7-9	TRBJ1-1	-	CASSFQGAEAFF	TGTGCCAGCAGCTTCCAGGGGGCTGAAGCTTTCTTT
-	TRBV15	TRBJ1-6	-	CATSRVRPAVDSPLHF	TGTGCCACCAGCAGAGTTCGGCCAGCGGTAGATTCACCCCTCCACTTT
TRBD2	TRBV6-4	TRBJ2-7	-	CASSPWGLAGPYEQYF	TGTGCCAGCAGCCCCTGGGGACTAGCGGGACCCTACGAGCAGTACTTC
TRBD2	TRBV19	TRBJ2-5	-	CASSKPFIAGYETQYF	TGTGCCAGTAGTAAACCCTTTATAGCGGGGTATGAGACCCAGTACTTC
-	TRBV28	TRBJ2-1	once	CASSWVGEQFF	TGTGCCAGCAGTTGGGTGGGCGAGCAGTTCTTC
TRBD2	TRBV4-1	TRBJ2-5	-	CASSQGGLAAETQYF	TGCGCCAGCAGCCAAGGGGGACTAGCTGCAGAGACCCAGTACTTC
TRBD1	TRBV19	TRBJ2-7	-	CASSTPPGQGYEQYF	TGTGCCAGTAGTACCCCACCGGGACAGGGATACGAGCAGTACTTC
-	TRBV25-1	TRBJ1-1	-	CASSVLTGGTEAFF	TGTGCCAGCAGTGTTCTTACAGGAGGAACTGAAGCTTTCTTT
TRBD1	TRBV5-1	TRBJ2-7	-	CASSFEGGVKGYEQYF	TGCGCCAGCAGCTTTGAAGGGGGCGTAAAAGGCTACGAGCAGTACTTC
TRBD1	TRBV6-1	TRBJ2-3	once	CASSEGDRDTDTQYF	TGTGCCAGCAGTGAAGGCGACAGGGACACAGATACGCAGTATTTT
TRBD2	TRBV7-3	TRBJ2-5	-	CASSLWAGGETQYF	TGTGCCAGCAGCTTATGGGCGGGAGGAGAGACCCAGTACTTC
-	TRBV7-6	TRBJ2-2	-	CASSPWTNPGELFF	TGTGCCAGCAGCCCCTGGACTAATCCCGGGGAGCTGTTTTTT
-	TRBV11-2	TRBJ2-2	-	CASSTTLAYTGELFF	TGTGCCAGCAGCACAACACTAGCTTACACCGGGGAGCTGTTTTTT
-	TRBV5-4	TRBJ2-2	-	CASSGLSGSTGELFF	TGTGCCAGCAGTGGACTTAGCGGCAGCACCGGGGAGCTGTTTTTT
-	TRBV19	TRBJ2-5	-	CASSRPGQTQYF	TGTGCCAGTAGTAGACCGGGTCAGACCCAGTACTTC
TRBD1	TRBV7-9	TRBJ1-1	-	CASSFDRVTEAFF	TGTGCCAGCAGCTTTGACAGGGTCACTGAAGCTTTCTTT
-	TRBV9	TRBJ1-4	-	CASSAGTTTNEKLFF	TGTGCCAGCAGCGCTGGGACAACAACTAATGAAAAACTGTTTTTT
-	TRBV6-5	TRBJ2-7	-	CASSSPGAGLNYRQYF	TGTGCCAGCAGTTCTCCCGGGGCGGGGTTAAATTATCGGCAGTACTTC
TRBD1	TRBV29-1	TRBJ2-3	-	CSVVRDRGSDTQYF	TGCAGCGTTGTACGGGACAGGGGATCAGATACGCAGTATTTT
-	TRBV5-1	TRBJ1-2	-	CASSSHRDNYGYTF	TGCGCCAGCAGCTCCCACAGGGATAACTATGGCTACACCTTC
TRBD1	TRBV7-9	TRBJ2-5	-	CASSHDRAQETQYF	TGTGCCAGCAGTCATGACAGGGCCCAAGAGACCCAGTACTTC
-	TRBV10-3	TRBJ2-7	-	CAISERLASDEQYF	TGTGCCATCAGTGAGCGGCTTGCCTCGGACGAGCAGTACTTC
-	TRBV5-1	TRBJ2-7	-	CASSQSGASLYEQYF	TGCGCCAGCAGCCAGTCAGGGGCCTCGCTCTACGAGCAGTACTTC
TRBD2	TRBV5-4	TRBJ2-7	-	CASSLGWNRASGTEQYF	TGTGCCAGCAGCTTGGGGTGGAACAGGGCTAGCGGGACCGAGCAGTACTTC
TRBD1	TRBV27	TRBJ1-5	-	CASSPTTGPNQPQHF	TGTGCCAGCAGTCCAACGACAGGGCCGAACCAGCCCCAGCATTTT
TRBD2	TRBV10-3	TRBJ2-7	-	CAISGGGYEQYF	TGTGCCATCAGCGGGGGGGGATACGAGCAGTACTTC
-	TRBV18	TRBJ2-2	-	CASSPPNRNTGELFF	TGTGCCAGCTCACCACCGAATAGGAACACCGGGGAGCTGTTTTTT
-	TRBV5-6	TRBJ2-7	-	CASSFGVYEQYF	TGTGCCAGCAGCTTCGGGGTCTACGAGCAGTACTTC
-	TRBV18	TRBJ1-3	-	CASSPMIRTETGNTIYF	TGTGCCAGCTCACCTATGATTCGGACAGAGACTGGAAACACCATATATTTT
-	TRBV19	TRBJ2-7	-	CASSIDLEGTYEQYF	TGTGCCAGTAGTATAGATTTAGAGGGAACCTACGAGCAGTACTTC
TRBD1	TRBV18	TRBJ1-5	once	CASSAIRPGQGKSSQPQHF	TGTGCCAGCTCAGCCATTAGACCGGGACAGGGGAAGAGCAGTCAGCCCCAGCATTTT
-	TRBV18	TRBJ1-1	once	CASSPGQGKNTEAFF	TGTGCCAGCTCACCAGGGCAGGGTAAGAACACTGAAGCTTTCTTT
-	TRBV28	TRBJ1-5	-	CAMINQPQHF	TGTGCCATGATTAATCAGCCCCAGCATTTT
-	TRBV7-9	TRBJ2-3	-	CASRPLEGGADTQYF	TGTGCCAGCAGGCCCCTAGAGGGGGGCGCAGATACGCAGTATTTT
-	TRBV5-5	TRBJ2-6	-	CASSQGSSGANVLTF	TGTGCCAGCAGCCAGGGGAGCTCTGGGGCCAACGTCCTGACTTTC
TRBD1	TRBV5-1	TRBJ2-7	-	CASSLAATGGGNEQYF	TGCGCCAGCAGCTTGGCCGCGACAGGGGGCGGGAACGAGCAGTACTTC
TRBD1	TRBV9	TRBJ1-3	-	CASSPEDRVGNTIYF	TGTGCCAGCAGCCCGGAGGACAGGGTTGGAAACACCATATATTTT
TRBD1	TRBV4-1	TRBJ2-3	-	CASSLLGTGADTQYF	TGCGCCAGCAGCCTCCTCGGGACAGGGGCAGATACGCAGTATTTT
-	TRBV11-2	TRBJ2-7	-	CASSSQGRLTYEQYF	TGTGCCAGCAGCTCCCAAGGTCGACTAACCTACGAGCAGTACTTC
TRBD1	TRBV28	TRBJ1-6	-	CASSRDRSSYNSPLHF	TGTGCCAGCAGCCGGGACAGGAGCTCCTATAATTCACCCCTCCACTTT